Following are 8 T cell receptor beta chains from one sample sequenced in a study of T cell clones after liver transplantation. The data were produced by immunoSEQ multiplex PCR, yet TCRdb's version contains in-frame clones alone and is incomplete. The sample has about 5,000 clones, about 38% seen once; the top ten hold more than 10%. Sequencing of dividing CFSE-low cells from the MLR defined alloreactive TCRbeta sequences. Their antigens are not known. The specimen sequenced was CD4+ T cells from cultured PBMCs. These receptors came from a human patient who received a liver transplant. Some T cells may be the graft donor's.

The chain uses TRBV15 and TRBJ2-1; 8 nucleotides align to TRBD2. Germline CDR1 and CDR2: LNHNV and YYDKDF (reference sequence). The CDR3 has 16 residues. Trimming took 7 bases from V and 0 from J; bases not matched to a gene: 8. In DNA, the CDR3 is TGTGCCACCACCAGTAGCGGGAAAAGCTCCTACAATGAGCAGTTCTTC. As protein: CATTSSGKSSYNEQFF.

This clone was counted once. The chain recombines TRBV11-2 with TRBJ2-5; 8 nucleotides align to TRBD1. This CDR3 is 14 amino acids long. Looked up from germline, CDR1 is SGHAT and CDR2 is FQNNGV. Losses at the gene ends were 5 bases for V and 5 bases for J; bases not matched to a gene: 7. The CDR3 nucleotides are TGTGCCAGCAGCCCAGGGACAGGCGAGGAGACCCAGTACTTC. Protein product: CASSPGTGEETQYF.

The CDR3 region is CASSLFSGTSTDTQYF. The CDR3 DNA is TGCGCCAGCAGCCTCTTTAGCGGGACTAGCACAGATACGCAGTATTTT. V is TRBV5-1 and J is TRBJ2-3; TRBD2 matches 8 bases. Germline assignment: CDR1 SGHRS and CDR2 YFSETQ. J lost 0 bases, V lost 4 bases, and 7 bases had no gene match. The CDR3 contains 16 residues.

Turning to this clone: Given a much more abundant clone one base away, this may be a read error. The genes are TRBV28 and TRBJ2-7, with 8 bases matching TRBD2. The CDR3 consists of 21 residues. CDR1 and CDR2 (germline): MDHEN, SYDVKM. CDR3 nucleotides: TGTGCCAACAGTTCCATGTCAGGAAAGGGCGGGAGGTTCGGTTCGTCCTACGAGCAGTACTTC. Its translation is CANSSMSGKGGRFGSSYEQYF.

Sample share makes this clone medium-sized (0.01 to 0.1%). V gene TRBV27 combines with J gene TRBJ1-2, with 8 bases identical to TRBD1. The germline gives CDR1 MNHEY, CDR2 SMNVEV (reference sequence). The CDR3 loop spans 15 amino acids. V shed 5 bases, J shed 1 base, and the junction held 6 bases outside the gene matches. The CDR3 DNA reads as TGTGCCAGCAGTGTAAGACAGGGGCTTAACTATGGCTACACCTTC. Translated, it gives CASSVRQGLNYGYTF.

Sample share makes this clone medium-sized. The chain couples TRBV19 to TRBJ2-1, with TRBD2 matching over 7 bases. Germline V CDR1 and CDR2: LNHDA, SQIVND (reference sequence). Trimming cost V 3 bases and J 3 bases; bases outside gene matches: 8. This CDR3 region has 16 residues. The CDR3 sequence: CASSILASGFYNEQFF. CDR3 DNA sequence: TGTGCCAGTAGTATCCTGGCTAGCGGATTCTACAATGAGCAGTTCTTC.

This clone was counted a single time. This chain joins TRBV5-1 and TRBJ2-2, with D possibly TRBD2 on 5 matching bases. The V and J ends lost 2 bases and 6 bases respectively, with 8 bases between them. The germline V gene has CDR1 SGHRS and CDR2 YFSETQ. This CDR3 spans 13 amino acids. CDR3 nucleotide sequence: TGCGCCAGCAGCTTAATGGAGGCCGGGGAGCTGTTTTTT. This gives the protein CASSLMEAGELFF.

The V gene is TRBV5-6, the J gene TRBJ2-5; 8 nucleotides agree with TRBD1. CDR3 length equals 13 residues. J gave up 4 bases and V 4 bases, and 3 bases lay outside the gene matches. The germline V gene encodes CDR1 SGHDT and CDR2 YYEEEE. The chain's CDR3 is CASSIDRGETQYF. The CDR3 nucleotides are TGTGCCAGCAGCATCGACAGGGGAGAGACCCAGTACTTC. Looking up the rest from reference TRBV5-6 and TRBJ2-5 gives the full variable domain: DAGVTQSPTHLIKTRGQQVTLRCSPKSGHDTVSWYQQALGQGPQFIFQYYEEEERQRGNFPDRFSGHQFPNYSSELNVNALLLGDSALYLCASSIDRGETQYFGPGTRLLVL.